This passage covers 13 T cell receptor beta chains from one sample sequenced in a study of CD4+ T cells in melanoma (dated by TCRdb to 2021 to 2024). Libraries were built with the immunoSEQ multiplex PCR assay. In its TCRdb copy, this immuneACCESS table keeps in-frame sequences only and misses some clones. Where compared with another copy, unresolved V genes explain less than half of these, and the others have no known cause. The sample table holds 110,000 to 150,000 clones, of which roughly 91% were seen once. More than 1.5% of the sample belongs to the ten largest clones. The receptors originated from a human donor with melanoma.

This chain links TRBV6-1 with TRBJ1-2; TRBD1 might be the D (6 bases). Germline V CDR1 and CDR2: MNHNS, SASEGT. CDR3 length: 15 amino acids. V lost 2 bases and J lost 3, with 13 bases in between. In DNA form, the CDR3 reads TGTGCCAGCAGTGAACAGGGGCGCGGGGACTATGGCTACACCTTC. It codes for CASSEQGRGDYGYTF.

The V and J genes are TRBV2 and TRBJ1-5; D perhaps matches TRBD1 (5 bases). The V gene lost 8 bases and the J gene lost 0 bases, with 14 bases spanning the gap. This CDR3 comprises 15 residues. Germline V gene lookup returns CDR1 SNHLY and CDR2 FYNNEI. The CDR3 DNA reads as TGTGCCAGCGGTCCGGGACGATATAGCAATCAGCCCCAGCATTTT. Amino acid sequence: CASGPGRYSNQPQHF.

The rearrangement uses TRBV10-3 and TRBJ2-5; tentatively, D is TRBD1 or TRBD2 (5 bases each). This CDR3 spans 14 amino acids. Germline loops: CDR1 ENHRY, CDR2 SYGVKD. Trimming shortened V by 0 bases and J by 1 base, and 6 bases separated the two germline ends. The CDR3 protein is CAISESGTQETQYF. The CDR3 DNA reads TGTGCCATCAGTGAGTCAGGGACCCAAGAGACCCAGTACTTC.

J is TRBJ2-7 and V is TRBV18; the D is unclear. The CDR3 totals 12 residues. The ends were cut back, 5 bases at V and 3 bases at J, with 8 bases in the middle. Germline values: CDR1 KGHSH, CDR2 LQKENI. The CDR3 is CASSARNYEQYF. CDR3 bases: TGTGCCAGCTCAGCCAGAAACTACGAGCAGTACTTC.

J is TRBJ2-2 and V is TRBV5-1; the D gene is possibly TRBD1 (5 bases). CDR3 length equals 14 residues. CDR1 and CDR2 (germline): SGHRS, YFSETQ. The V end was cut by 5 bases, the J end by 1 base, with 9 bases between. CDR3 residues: CASRGHLNTGELFF. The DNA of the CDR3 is TGCGCCAGCAGGGGGCACTTGAACACCGGGGAGCTGTTTTTT.

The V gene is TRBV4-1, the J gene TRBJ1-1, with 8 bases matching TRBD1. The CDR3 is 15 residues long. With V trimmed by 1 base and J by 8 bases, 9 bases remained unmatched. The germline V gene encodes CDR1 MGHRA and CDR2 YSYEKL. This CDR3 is CASSQVGTGQREAFF. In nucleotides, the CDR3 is TGCGCCAGCAGCCAAGTAGGGACAGGCCAGAGGGAAGCTTTCTTT.

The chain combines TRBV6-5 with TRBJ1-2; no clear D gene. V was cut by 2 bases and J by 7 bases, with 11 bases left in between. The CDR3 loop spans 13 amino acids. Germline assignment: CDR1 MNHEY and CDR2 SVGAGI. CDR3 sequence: CASSYHRDGGYTF. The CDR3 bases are TGTGCCAGCAGTTACCACAGAGACGGTGGCTACACCTTC.

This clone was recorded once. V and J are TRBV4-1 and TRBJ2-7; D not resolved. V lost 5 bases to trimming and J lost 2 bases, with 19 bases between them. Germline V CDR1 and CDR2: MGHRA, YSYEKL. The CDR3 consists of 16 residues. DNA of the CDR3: TGCGCCAGCAGCTTAGGAACAGCTGAATCGACCTACGAGCAGTACTTC. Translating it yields CASSLGTAESTYEQYF.

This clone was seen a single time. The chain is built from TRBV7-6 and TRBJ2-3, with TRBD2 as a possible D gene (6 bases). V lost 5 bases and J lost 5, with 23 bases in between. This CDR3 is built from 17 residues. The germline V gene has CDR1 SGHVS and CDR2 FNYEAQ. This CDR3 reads CASSPPPAGLLGDTQYF. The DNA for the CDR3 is TGTGCCAGCAGCCCACCCCCCGCGGGACTCCTCGGAGATACGCAGTATTTT.

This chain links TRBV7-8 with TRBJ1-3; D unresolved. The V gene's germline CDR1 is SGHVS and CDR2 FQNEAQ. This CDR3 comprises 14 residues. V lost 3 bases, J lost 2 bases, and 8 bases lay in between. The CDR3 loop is CASSLWSAGNTIYF. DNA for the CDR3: TGTGCCAGCAGCTTGTGGTCAGCTGGAAACACCATATATTTT.

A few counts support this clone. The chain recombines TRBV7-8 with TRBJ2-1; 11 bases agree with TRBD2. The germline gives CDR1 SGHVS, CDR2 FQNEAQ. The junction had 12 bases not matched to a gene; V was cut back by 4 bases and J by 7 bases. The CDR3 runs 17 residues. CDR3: CASSSNPGLADKNEQFF. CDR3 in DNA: TGTGCCAGCAGCTCCAACCCGGGACTAGCGGATAAAAATGAGCAGTTCTTC.

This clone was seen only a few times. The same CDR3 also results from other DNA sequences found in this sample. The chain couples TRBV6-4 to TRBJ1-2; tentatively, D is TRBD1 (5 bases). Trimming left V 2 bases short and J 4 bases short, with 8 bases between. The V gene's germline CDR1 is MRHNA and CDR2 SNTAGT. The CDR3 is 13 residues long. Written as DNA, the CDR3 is TGTGCCAGCAGTGACGGACAAAGCTATGGCTACACCTTC. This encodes CASSDGQSYGYTF.

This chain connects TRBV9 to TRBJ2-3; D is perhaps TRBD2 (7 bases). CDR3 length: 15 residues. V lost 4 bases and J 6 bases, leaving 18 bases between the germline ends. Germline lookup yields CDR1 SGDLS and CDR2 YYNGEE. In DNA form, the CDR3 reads TGTGCCAGCAGCTCCGTGGGGGGGCGATACGATACGCAGTATTTT. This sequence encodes CASSSVGGRYDTQYF.